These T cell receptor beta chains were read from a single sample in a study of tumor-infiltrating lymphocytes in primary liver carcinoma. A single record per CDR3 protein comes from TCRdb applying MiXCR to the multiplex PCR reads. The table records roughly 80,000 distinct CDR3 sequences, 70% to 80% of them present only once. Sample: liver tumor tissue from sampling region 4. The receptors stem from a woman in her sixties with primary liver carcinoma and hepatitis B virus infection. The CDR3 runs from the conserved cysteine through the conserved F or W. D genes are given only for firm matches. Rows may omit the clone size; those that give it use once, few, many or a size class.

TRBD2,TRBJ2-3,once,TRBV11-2,CASGLEAGGTVTQYF,TGTGCCAGCGGACTAGAGGCAGGAGGCACAGTTACGCAGTATTTT
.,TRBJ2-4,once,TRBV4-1,CASSQDVPLFFAAPQNIQYF,TGCGCCAGCAGCCAAGATGTGCCCCTATTTTTCGCCGCGCCCCAAAACATTCAGTACTTC
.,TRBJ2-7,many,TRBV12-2,CASRLVRPKRSSSYEQYF,TGTGCAAGTCGCTTAGTGCGGCCCAAGCGGTCGAGCTCCTACGAGCAGTACTTC
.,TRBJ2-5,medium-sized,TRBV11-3,CASGIQGGQTQYF,TGTGCCAGCGGAATCCAAGGGGGTCAGACCCAGTACTTC
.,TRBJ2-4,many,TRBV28,CASSFGGSLNIQYF,TGTGCCAGCAGTTTTGGGGGTAGCTTAAACATTCAGTACTTC
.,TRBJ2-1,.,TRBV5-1,CVSSPGTSHNEQFF,TGCGTCAGCAGCCCCGGGACCTCCCACAATGAGCAGTTCTTC
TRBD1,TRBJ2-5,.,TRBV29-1,CSVVSGGAETQYF,TGCAGCGTTGTGTCAGGGGGCGCGGAGACTCAGTACTTC
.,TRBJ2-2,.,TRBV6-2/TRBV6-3,CASGDLAGELFF,TGTGCCAGCGGCGATCTCGCCGGGGAGCTGTTTTTT
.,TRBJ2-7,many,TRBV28,CASSLLGTLSYEQYF,TGTGCCAGCAGTTTATTGGGGACGCTCTCCTACGAGCAGTACTTC
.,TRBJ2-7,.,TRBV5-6,CASSFRGTAFCEQYF,TGTGCCAGCAGCTTTAGGGGGACTGCATTCTGCGAGCAGTACTTC
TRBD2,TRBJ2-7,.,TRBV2,CASSGGLAVGPAYEQYF,TGTGCCAGCAGTGGGGGACTAGCGGTAGGGCCCGCCTACGAGCAGTACTTC
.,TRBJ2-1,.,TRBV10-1,CASSEGQPAYSEQFF,TGCGCCAGCAGTGAAGGACAACCTGCCTACAGTGAGCAGTTCTTC
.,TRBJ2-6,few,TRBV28,CAGSPDPGANVLTF,TGTGCCGGCAGCCCTGATCCTGGGGCCAACGTCCTGACTTTC
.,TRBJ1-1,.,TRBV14,CASSQDFTGVGAFF,TGTGCCAGCAGCCAAGATTTCACCGGTGTGGGAGCTTTCTTC
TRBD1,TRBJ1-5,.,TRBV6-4,CSSSDSGTDTQHF,TGTTCCAGCAGTGACTCAGGGACAGATACGCAGCATTTT
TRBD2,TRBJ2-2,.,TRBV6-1,CTSSEESGRPGELYF,TGTACCAGCAGTGAAGAAAGCGGGAGGCCCGGGGAGCTGTATTTT
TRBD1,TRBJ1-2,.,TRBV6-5,CAGSVRQGRYGYTF,TGTGCCGGCAGCGTAAGACAGGGGCGATATGGCTACACCTTC
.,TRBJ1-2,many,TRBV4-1,CASSQDIGWDYGYTF,TGCGCCAGCAGCCAAGATATTGGGTGGGACTATGGCTACACCTTC
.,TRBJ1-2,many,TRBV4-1,CASSQEGRGNYGYTF,TGCGCCAGCAGCCAAGAGGGCAGGGGCAACTATGGCTACACCTTC
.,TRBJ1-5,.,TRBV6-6,CGSSYSTGGGFHPQHF,TGTGGCAGCAGTTATTCCACCGGGGGAGGTTTTCATCCCCAGCATTTT
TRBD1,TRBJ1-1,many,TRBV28,CASGGTVMNTEAFF,TGTGCCAGCGGCGGGACAGTCATGAACACTGAAGCTTTCTTT
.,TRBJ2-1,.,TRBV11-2,CASCRLNPEVAHAQFF,TGTGCCAGCTGCCGACTAAACCCCGAGGTTGCCCATGCGCAGTTCTTC
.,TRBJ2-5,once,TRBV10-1,CASYEDTSLETQYF,TGCGCCAGCTATGAGGATACTAGCTTGGAGACCCAGTACTTC
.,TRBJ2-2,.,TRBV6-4,CASSDSLSGPGGLFF,TGTGCCAGCAGTGACTCCCTATCGGGACCCGGGGGGCTGTTTTTT
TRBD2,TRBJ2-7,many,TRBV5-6,CASSFRVAGGTKNYEQYF,TGTGCCAGCAGCTTCAGGGTGGCGGGAGGAACCAAAAACTACGAGCAGTACTTC
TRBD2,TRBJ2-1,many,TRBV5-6,CASSLDSGTNYNEQFF,TGTGCCAGCAGCCTCGACTCAGGGACTAACTACAATGAGCAGTTCTTC
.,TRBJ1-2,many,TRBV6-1,CASSVTTVLYGYTF,TGTGCCAGCAGTGTCACGACGGTTCTCTATGGCTACACCTTC
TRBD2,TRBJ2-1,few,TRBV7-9,CASTTDRLAGGWDEQFF,TGTGCCAGCACCACCGATCGACTAGCGGGAGGGTGGGATGAGCAGTTCTTC
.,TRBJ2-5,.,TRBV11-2,CANSPPGTLETRCF,TGTGCCAACAGCCCGCCCGGGACGTTAGAGACCCGGTGCTTC
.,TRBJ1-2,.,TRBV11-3,CASSLATVIDGYAF,TGTGCCAGTAGCTTAGCGACGGTTATTGATGGCTACGCCTTC
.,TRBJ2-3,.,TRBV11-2,CASSLGVRRGCTDTQYF,TGTGCCAGCAGCTTAGGGGTTCGAAGGGGATGCACAGATACGCAGTATTTT
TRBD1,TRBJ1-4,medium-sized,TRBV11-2,CASSSTGTTRATNEKLFF,TGTGCCAGCAGCTCGACAGGGACCACTCGAGCAACTAATGAAAAACTGTTTTTT
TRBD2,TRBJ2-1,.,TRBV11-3,CASSLGRGEWCVYEKFF,TGTGCCAGCAGCTTAGGTCGGGGGGAGTGGTGTGTCTATGAGAAGTTCTTC
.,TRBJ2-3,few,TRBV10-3,CAISLDLGDTQYF,TGTGCCATCAGTCTAGATTTAGGAGATACGCAGTATTTT
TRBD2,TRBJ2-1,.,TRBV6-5,CTSGSRTSGRGEQFF,TGTACCAGCGGTTCCAGGACTAGCGGGAGGGGTGAGCAGTTCTTC
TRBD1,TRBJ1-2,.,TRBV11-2,CAGGLDRVGYTF,TGTGCCGGTGGCTTAGACAGGGTCGGCTACACCTTC
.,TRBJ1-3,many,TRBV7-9,CASSPGYTGNTIYF,TGTGCCAGCAGCCCAGGGTATACAGGAAACACCATATATTTT
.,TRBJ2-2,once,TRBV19,CASQKGRAENIGELFF,TGTGCCAGTCAGAAAGGTCGGGCCGAGAACATTGGGGAGCTGTTTTTT
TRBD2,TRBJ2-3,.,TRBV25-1,CASSKTGASGRVTDTQYF,TGTGCCAGCAGCAAAACAGGGGCTAGCGGGAGAGTCACAGATACGCAGTATTTT
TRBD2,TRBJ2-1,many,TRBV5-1,CASSLVSTGGNEQFF,TGCGCCAGCAGCTTGGTTTCAACGGGGGGGAATGAGCAGTTCTTC
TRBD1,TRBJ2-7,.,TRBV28,CASSPLNRGYEQYF,TGTGCCAGCAGTCCCCTAAACAGGGGTTACGAGCAGTACTTC
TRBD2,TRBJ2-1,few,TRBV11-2,CASSRRLAGGPGGEQFF,TGTGCAAGCAGCAGGAGACTAGCGGGGGGGCCGGGGGGTGAGCAGTTCTTC
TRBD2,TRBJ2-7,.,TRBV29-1,CSVEGGRPPLYEEYF,TGCAGCGTTGAAGGCGGGAGGCCCCCATTGTACGAGGAGTACTTC
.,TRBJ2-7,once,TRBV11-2,CASSYTGQTYEQYF,TGTGCCAGCAGCTATACAGGACAAACCTACGAGCAGTACTTC
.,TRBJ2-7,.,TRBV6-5,CASIFRQAPPYEQYF,TGTGCCAGTATCTTTCGACAAGCACCCCCCTACGAGCAGTACTTC